This T cell receptor beta chain is from a study of beta chain features in type 1 diabetes. Study-wide results and limits: Among patients with Type 1 diabetes, TCRB CDR3s were moderately but significantly shorter in every one of the four CD4+ subsets. An over-representation of cells with high TCR expression could result from cDNA sequencing.

Worth noting for this clone: Its antigen is not identified.

Looked up from germline, CDR1 is GTSNPN and CDR2 is SVGIG (reference sequence). This CDR3 comprises 14 residues. Trimming cost V 4 bases and J 9 bases; bases outside gene matches: 12. The isolated RNA, all of it, was reverse transcribed, so expressed TCRB transcripts were what got sequenced. The table came from immunoSEQ multiplex PCR; TCRdb's copy has only in-frame clones and leaves some out. This sample has about 120,000 clones; 16% occur once, and the top ten carry approximately 2.2%. The material sequenced was central memory CD4+ T cells from blood. This receptor was obtained from a man between 25 and 39 years old with type 1 diabetes. The rearrangement links TRBV30 to TRBJ2-1, with 7 bases aligning to TRBD1. The CDR3 sequence is CAWKRASSGGEQFF. The CDR3 nucleotides are TGTGCCTGGAAGAGAGCCTCTTCAGGGGGTGAGCAGTTCTTC.